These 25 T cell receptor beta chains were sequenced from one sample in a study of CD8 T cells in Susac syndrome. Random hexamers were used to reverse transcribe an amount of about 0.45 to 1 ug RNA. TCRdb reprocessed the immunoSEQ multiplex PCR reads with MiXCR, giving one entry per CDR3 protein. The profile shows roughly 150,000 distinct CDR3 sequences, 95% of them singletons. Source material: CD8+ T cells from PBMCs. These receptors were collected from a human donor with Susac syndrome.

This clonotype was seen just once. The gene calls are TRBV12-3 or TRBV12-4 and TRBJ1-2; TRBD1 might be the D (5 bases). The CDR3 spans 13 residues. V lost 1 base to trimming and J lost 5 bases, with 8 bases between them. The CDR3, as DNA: TGTGCCAGCAGTTTAGACGGGACTTATGGCTACACCTTC. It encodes CASSLDGTYGYTF.

For the CDR3, the DNA is TGTGCCAGCAGTTTGGCGGGACCCCTCTCTGGAAACACCATATATTTT. Protein product: CASSLAGPLSGNTIYF. This sequence joins TRBV28 and TRBJ1-3, with D perhaps matching TRBD1 (5 bases). The CDR3 totals 16 residues. V lost 3 bases and J 0 bases, leaving 12 bases between the germline ends. Germline CDR1 and CDR2: MDHEN and SYDVKM.

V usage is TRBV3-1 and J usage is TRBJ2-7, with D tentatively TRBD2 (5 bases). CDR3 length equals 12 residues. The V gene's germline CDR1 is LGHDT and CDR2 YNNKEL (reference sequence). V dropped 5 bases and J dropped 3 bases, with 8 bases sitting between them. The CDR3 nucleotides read TGTGCCAGCAGCGCCAGCGGCTACGAGCAGTACTTC. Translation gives CASSASGYEQYF.

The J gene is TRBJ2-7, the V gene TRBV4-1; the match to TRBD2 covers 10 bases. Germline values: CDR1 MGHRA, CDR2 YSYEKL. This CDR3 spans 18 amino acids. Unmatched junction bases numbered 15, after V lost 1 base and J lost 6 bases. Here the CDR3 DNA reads TGCGCCAGCAGCCAAGGGTTTGCTCTAGCGGGAGAAGTGGGCGAGCAGTACTTC. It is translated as CASSQGFALAGEVGEQYF.

As DNA, the CDR3 is TGTGCCAGCAGTTACGTGACGGGACAGGGGACCGGGGAGCTGTTTTTT. Residues: CASSYVTGQGTGELFF. The V gene is TRBV6-5, the J gene TRBJ2-2; 10 bases fit TRBD1. This CDR3 is 16 amino acids long. The junction had 5 bases not matched to a gene; V was cut back by 2 bases and J by 5 bases. Germline values: CDR1 MNHEY, CDR2 SVGAGI.

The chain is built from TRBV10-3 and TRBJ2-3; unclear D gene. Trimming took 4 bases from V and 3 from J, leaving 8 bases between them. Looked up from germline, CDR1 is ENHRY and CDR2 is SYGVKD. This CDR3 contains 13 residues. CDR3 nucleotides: TGTGCCATCAGTGCGGGCTATACAGATACGCAGTATTTT. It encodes CAISAGYTDTQYF.

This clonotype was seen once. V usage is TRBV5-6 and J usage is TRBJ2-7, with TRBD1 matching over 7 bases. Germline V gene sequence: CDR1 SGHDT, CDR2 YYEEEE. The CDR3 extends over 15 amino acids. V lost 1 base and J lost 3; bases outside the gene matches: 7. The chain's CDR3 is CASSLQTGRVYEQYF. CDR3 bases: TGTGCCAGCAGCTTGCAGACAGGGCGGGTCTACGAGCAGTACTTC. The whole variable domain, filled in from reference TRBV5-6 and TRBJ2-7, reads DAGVTQSPTHLIKTRGQQVTLRCSPKSGHDTVSWYQQALGQGPQFIFQYYEEEERQRGNFPDRFSGHQFPNYSSELNVNALLLGDSALYLCASSLQTGRVYEQYFGPGTRLTVT.

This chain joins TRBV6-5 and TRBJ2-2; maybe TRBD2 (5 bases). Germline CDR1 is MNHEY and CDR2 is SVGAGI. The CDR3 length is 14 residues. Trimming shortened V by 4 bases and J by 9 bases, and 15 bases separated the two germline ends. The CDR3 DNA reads TGTGCCAGCAGTTTTGAGGAGGCAGCAAGGGAGCTGTTTTTT. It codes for CASSFEEAARELFF.

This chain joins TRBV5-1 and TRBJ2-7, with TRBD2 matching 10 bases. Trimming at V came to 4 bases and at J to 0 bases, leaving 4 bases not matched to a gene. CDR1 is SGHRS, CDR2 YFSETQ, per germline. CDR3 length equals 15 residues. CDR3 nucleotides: TGCGCCAGCAGCGGTAGCGGGGGGAGCTCCTACGAGCAGTACTTC. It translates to CASSGSGGSSYEQYF.

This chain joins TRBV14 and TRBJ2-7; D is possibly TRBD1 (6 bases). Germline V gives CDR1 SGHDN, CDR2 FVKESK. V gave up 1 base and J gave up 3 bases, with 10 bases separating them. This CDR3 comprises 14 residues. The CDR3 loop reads CASSQGDTGYEQYF. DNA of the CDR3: TGTGCCAGCAGCCAAGGGGACACTGGCTACGAGCAGTACTTC.

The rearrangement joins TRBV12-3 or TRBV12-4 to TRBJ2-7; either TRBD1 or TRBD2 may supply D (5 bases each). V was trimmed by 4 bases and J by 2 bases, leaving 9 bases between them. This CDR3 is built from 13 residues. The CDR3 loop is CASSSGTPYEQYF. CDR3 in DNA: TGTGCCAGCAGTTCCGGGACCCCCTACGAGCAGTACTTC.

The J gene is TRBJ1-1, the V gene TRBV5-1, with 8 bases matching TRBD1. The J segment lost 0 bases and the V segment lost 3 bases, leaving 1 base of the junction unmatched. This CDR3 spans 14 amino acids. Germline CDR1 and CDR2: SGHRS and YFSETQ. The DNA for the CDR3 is TGCGCCAGCAGCTGGACAGGGATGAACACTGAAGCTTTCTTT. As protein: CASSWTGMNTEAFF.

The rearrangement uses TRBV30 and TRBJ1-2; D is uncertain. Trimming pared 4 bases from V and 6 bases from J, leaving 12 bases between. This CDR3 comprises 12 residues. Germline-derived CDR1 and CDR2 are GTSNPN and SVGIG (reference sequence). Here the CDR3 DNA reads TGTGCCTGGATAGAGTTGAAAAATGGCTACACCTTC. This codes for CAWIELKNGYTF. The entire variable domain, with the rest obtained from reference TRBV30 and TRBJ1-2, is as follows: SQTIHQWPATLVQPVGSPLSLECTVEGTSNPNLYWYRQAAGRGLQLLFYSVGIGQISSEVPQNLSASRPQDRQFILSSKKLLLSDSGFYLCAWIELKNGYTFGSGTRLTVV.

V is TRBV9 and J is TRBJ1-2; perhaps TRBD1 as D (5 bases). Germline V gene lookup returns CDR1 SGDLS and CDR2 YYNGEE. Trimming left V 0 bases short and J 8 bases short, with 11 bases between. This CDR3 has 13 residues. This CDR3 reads CASSVARDRGYTF. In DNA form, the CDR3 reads TGTGCCAGCAGCGTAGCCAGGGATAGGGGCTACACCTTC.

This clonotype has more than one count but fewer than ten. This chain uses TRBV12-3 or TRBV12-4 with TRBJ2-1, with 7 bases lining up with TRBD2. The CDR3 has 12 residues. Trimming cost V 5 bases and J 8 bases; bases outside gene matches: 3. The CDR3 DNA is TGTGCCAGCAGTCCGGGGGGAGATGAGCAGTTCTTC. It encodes CASSPGGDEQFF.

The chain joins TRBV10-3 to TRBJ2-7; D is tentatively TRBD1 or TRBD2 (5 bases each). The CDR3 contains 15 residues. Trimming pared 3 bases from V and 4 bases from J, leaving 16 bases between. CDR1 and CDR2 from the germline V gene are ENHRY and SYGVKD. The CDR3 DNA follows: TGTGCCATCAGTGACCAAGAATTCGGGGCTTACGAGCAGTACTTC. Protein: CAISDQEFGAYEQYF.

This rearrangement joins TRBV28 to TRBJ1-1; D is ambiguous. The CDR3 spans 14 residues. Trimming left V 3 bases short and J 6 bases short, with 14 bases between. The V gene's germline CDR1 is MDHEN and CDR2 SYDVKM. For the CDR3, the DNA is TGTGCCAGCAGTTTCCGCCCGACCAGCGCTGAAGCTTTCTTT. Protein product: CASSFRPTSAEAFF. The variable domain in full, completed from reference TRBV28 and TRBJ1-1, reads DVKVTQSSRYLVKRTGEKVFLECVQDMDHENMFWYRQDPGLGLRLIYFSYDVKMKEKGDIPEGYSVSREKKERFSLILESASTNQTSMYLCASSFRPTSAEAFFGQGTRLTVV.

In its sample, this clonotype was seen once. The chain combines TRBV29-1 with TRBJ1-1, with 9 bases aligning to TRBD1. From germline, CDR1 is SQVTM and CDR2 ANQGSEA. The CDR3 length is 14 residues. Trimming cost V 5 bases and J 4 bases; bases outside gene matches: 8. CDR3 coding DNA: TGCAGCGTTTTTGGGACAGGGAAAGGCACTGAAGCTTTCTTT. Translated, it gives CSVFGTGKGTEAFF.

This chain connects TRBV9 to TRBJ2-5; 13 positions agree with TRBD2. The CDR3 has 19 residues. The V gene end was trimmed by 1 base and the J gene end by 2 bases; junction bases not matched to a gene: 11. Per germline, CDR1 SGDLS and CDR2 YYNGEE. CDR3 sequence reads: CASSVSYGTSGTGQETQYF. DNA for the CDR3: TGTGCCAGCAGCGTATCCTACGGGACTAGCGGGACGGGTCAAGAGACCCAGTACTTC.

CDR3 coding DNA: TGTGCCAGCAGTTACTCGGGGACCCCCGGGGTAGATGAGCAGTTCTTC. Translating it yields CASSYSGTPGVDEQFF. The V call is TRBV6-5, the J call TRBJ2-1, with D perhaps given as TRBD1 or TRBD2 (5 bases each). V gave up 0 bases and J gave up 8 bases, with 17 bases separating them. Germline assignment: CDR1 MNHEY and CDR2 SVGAGI. The CDR3 is 16 residues long.

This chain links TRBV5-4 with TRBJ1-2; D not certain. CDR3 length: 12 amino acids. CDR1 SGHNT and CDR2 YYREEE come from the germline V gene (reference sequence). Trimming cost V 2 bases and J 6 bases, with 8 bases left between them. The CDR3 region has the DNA TGTGCCAGCAGCTTTGACGGGAATGGCTACACCTTC. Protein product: CASSFDGNGYTF.

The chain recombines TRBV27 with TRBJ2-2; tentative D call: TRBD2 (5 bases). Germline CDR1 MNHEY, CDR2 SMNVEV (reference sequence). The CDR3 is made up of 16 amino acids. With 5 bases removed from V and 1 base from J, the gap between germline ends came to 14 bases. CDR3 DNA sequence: TGTGCCAGCAGTCCTCCTCGGAGCGGGAACACCGGGGAGCTGTTTTTT. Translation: CASSPPRSGNTGELFF.

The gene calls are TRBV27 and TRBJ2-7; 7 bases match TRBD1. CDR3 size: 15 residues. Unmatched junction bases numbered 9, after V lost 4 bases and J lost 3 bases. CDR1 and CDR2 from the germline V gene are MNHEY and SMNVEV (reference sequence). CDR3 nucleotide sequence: TGTGCCAGCAGTTCCTCTCCGACAGGGATCTACGAGCAGTACTTC. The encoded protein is CASSSSPTGIYEQYF.

The CDR3 DNA follows: TGTGCCAGCAGCTCCAAGACAGCTAGCGGGAGTTACGAGCAGTACTTC. This codes for CASSSKTASGSYEQYF. The chain links TRBV13 to TRBJ2-7, with 10 bases aligning to TRBD2. Germline CDR1 reads PRHDT; CDR2 reads FYEKMQ (reference sequence). The J segment lost 4 bases and the V segment lost 4 bases, leaving 10 bases of the junction unmatched. The CDR3 is 16 residues long.

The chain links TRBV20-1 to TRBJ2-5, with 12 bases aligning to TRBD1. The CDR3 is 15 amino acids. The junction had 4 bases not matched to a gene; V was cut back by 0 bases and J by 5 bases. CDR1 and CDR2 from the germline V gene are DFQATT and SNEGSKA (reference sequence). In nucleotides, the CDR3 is TGCAGTGCTAGAGAAGGGGACAGGGGGCTCGAGACCCAGTACTTC. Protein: CSAREGDRGLETQYF.